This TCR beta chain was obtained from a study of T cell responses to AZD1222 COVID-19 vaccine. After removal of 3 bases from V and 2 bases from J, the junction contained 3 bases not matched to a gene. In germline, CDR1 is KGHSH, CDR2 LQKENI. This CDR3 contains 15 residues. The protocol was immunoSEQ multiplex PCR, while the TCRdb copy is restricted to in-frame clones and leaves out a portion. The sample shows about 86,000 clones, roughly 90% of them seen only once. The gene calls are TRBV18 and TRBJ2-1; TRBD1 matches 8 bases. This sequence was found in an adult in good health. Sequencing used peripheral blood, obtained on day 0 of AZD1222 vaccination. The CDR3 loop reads CASSPTQGAYNEQFF. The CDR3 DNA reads TGTGCCAGCTCACCCACACAGGGGGCCTACAATGAGCAGTTCTTC.